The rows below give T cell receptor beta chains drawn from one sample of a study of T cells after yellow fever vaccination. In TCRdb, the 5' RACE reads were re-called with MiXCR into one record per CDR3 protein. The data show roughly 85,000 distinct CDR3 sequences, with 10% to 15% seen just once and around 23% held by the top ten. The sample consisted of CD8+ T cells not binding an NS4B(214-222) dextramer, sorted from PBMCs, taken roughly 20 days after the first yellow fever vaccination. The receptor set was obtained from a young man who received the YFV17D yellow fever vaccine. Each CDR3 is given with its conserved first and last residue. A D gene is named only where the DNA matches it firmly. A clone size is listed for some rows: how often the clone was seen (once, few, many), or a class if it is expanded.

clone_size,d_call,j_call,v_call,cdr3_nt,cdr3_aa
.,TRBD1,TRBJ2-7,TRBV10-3,TGTGCCATCAGTGAACAGGGGTTCATGAACTACGAGCAGTACTTC,CAISEQGFMNYEQYF
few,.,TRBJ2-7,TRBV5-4,TGTGCCAGCAGCCACTACCTCTACGAGCAGTACTTC,CASSHYLYEQYF
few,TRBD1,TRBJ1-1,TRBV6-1,TGTGCCAGCAGCCCAACGACAGGGGGTATTGCTGAAGCTTTCTTT,CASSPTTGGIAEAFF
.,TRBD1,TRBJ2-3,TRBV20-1,TGCAGTGCTAGATTTCGGTTAGGACAGGGGGAAGGGGATACGCAGTATTTT,CSARFRLGQGEGDTQYF
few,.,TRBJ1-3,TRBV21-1,TGTGCCAGCATTTCCCGAACCCGCACAGTGGCAAACACCATATATTTT,CASISRTRTVANTIYF
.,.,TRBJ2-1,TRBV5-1,TGCGCCAGCAGCGACCGGGACGTCCGGCGGGATGAGCAGTTCTTC,CASSDRDVRRDEQFF
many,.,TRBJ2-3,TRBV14,TGTGCCAGCAGCCAAGATCTCGTAACATCCGTTTTT,CASSQDLVTSVF
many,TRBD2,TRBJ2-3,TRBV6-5,TGTGCCAGCAGTTACTTCAGCGGGGGTACAGATACGCAGTATTTT,CASSYFSGGTDTQYF
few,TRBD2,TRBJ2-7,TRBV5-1,TGCGCCAGCAGCTTCGAAGCGGGGAACTCCTACGAGCAGTACTTC,CASSFEAGNSYEQYF
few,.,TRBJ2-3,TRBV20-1,TGCAGTGCTAGTAGTGCAGGCCAAGGGACAGATACGCAGTATTTT,CSASSAGQGTDTQYF
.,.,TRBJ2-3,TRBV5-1,TGCGCCAGCAGTACGGACGGCATCACAGATACGCAGTATTTT,CASSTDGITDTQYF
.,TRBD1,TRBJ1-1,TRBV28,TGTGCCAGCAGCCCGGGACAGACGAACACTGAAGCTTTCTTT,CASSPGQTNTEAFF
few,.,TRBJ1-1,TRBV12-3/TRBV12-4,TGTGCCAGCAGAGTCGGTTTTCAGAACACTGAAGCTTTCTTT,CASRVGFQNTEAFF
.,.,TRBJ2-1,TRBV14,TGTGCCAGCAGCCAAGGGGGACTCCGAGGGCAGTTCTTC,CASSQGGLRGQFF
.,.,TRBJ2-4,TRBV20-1,TGCAGTGCTAGCGTGTCGTCTGGCGCTCCCAAAAACATTCAGTACTTC,CSASVSSGAPKNIQYF
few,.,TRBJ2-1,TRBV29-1,TGCAGCGCGGCGAGAGCGTTCCCCTACAATGAGCAGTTCTTC,CSAARAFPYNEQFF
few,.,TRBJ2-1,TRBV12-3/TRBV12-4,TGTGCCAGCAGTCAGGGGAGCTCCTACAATGAGCAGTTCTTC,CASSQGSSYNEQFF
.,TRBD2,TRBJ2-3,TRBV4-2,TGTGCCAGCAGCCAGGAGCGGGGGGCGCGCACAGATACGCAGTATTTT,CASSQERGARTDTQYF
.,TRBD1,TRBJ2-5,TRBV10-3,TGTGCCATCAGTGACCTCCGGGACAGCCAAGAGACCCAGTACTTC,CAISDLRDSQETQYF
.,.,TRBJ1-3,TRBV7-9,TGTGCCAGCAGCCCCACTCCGAGCTCTGGAAACACCATATATTTT,CASSPTPSSGNTIYF
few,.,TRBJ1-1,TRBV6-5,TGTGCCAGCAGTTACCAGGGCCCCATGAACACTGAAGCTTTCTTT,CASSYQGPMNTEAFF
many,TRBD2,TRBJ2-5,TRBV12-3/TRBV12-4,TGTGCCAGCAGTTGGGGACTAGCGGGGGAGACCCAGTACTTC,CASSWGLAGETQYF
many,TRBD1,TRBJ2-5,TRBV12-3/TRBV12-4,TGTGCCAGCAGTACCCGGGACAGGGGACGAGAGACCCAGTACTTC,CASSTRDRGRETQYF
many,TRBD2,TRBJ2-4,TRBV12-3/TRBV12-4,TGTGCCAGCAGTACGCTAGCGGGGGGGCTTGGCAAAAACATTCAGTACTTC,CASSTLAGGLGKNIQYF
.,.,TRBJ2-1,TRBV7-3,TGTGCCAGCAGCTTAAGTACGTCGACGGAGCAGTTCTTC,CASSLSTSTEQFF
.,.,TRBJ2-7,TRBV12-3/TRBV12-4,TGTGCCAGCAGTTTAGGGTCTCCGGGGGAACTAACCTACGAGCAGTACTTC,CASSLGSPGELTYEQYF
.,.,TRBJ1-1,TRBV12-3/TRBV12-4,TGTGCCAGCGCCCGAACCTCGAACACTGAAGCTTTCTTT,CASARTSNTEAFF
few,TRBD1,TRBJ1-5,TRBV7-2,TGTGCCAGCAGCTATACAGGGGGCGCACATAGCAATCAGCCCCAGCATTTT,CASSYTGGAHSNQPQHF
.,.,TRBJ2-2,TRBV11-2,TGTGCCAGCAGCTTTGACGCAACCCGGGGGACAGATAACACCGGGGAGCTGTTTTTT,CASSFDATRGTDNTGELFF
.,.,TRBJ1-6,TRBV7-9,TGTGCCAGCAGCTTAGTCTTTTCGAGCGATTCACCCCTCCACTTT,CASSLVFSSDSPLHF
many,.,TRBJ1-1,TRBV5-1,TGCGCCAGCAGCTTGCGAGGGGAGGCTGAAGCTTTCTTT,CASSLRGEAEAFF
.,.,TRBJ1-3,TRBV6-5,TGTGCCAGCAGTTATCAAAGGACTGGAAACACCATATATTTT,CASSYQRTGNTIYF
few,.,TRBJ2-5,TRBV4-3,TGCGCCAGCAGCCAATTTAGACGGGACAGCGGGTGGGAGACCCAGTACTTC,CASSQFRRDSGWETQYF
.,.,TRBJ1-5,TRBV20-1,TGCAGTGCTAGAGTGCCTAGGGGAAGTGGGAATCAGCCCCAGCATTTT,CSARVPRGSGNQPQHF
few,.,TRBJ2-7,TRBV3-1,TGTGCCAGCAGCCAAGAATGGGACACCTCCTACGAGCAGTACTTC,CASSQEWDTSYEQYF
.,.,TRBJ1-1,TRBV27,TGTGCCAGCAGGGCAGACACCGTCGAAGCTTTCTTT,CASRADTVEAFF
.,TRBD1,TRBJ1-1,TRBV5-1,TGCGCCAGCAGCTGGACAGGGAGCATGAACACTGAAGCTTTCTTT,CASSWTGSMNTEAFF
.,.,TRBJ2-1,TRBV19,TGTGCCAGTAGTAGAGATCCTACTACTTACCCCAATGAGCAGTTCTTC,CASSRDPTTYPNEQFF
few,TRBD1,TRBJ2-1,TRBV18,TGTGCCAGCTCACCCCCCCAGGGGGCGTTGAATGAGCAGTTCTTC,CASSPPQGALNEQFF
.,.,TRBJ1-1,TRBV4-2,TGTGCCAGCAGCCCGCTGGACGGAAACACTGAAGCTTTCTTT,CASSPLDGNTEAFF
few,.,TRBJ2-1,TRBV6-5,TGTGCCAGCAGTTACTCATCCTACAATGAGCAGTTCTTC,CASSYSSYNEQFF
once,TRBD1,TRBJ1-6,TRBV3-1,TGTGCCAGCAGCCAAGGGGACAGGGTTAATTCACCCCTCCACTTT,CASSQGDRVNSPLHF
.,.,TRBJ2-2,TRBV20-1,TGCAGTGCTAGAAGGACAGACCCATACTCGGTCTCCCTTCCCGGGGAGCTGTTTTTT,CSARRTDPYSVSLPGELFF
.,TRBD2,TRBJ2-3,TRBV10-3,TGTGCCATCAGCAATCTGGGGACTAGGGTGACAGATACGCAGTATTTT,CAISNLGTRVTDTQYF
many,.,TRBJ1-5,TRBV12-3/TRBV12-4,TGTGCCAGCAGTTTAAACAGCAATCAGCCCCAGCATTTT,CASSLNSNQPQHF
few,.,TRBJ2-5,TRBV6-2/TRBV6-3,TGTGCCAGCAGTTACGAGACCCAGTACTTC,CASSYETQYF
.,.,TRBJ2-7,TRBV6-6,TGTGCCAGCAGTTTGGCAGCAGCCTACGAGCAGTACTTC,CASSLAAAYEQYF
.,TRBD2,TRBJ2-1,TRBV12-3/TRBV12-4,TGTGCCAGCAGCTCCATAGCGGGGAGAGGGAATGAGCAGTTCTTC,CASSSIAGRGNEQFF
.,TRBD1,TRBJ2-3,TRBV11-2,TGTGCCAGCAGCTTACCCCGGACAGGTTCCTTTGATACGCAGTATTTT,CASSLPRTGSFDTQYF
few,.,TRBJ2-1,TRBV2,TGTGCCAGCAGTGAAGGGCCCGACCCGAATGAGCAGTTCTTC,CASSEGPDPNEQFF
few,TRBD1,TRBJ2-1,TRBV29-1,TGCAGCGCTGGACAGGGTGGAGTCAATGAGCAGTTCTTC,CSAGQGGVNEQFF
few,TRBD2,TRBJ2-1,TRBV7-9,TGTGCCACCGAGCGGGGGGCGGTGCAGTTCTTC,CATERGAVQFF
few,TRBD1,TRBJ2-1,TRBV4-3,TGCGCCAGCAGCCAGGGGACAGACTTAGAGCAGTTCTTC,CASSQGTDLEQFF
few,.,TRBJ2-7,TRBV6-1,TGTGCCAGCTCCCCTTCCGGGCAGGGGACCTACGAGCAGTACTTC,CASSPSGQGTYEQYF
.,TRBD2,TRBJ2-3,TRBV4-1,TGCGCCAGCAGCCAAGACGGGGGGACCACAGATACGCAGTATTTT,CASSQDGGTTDTQYF
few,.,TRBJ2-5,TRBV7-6,TGTGCCAGCAGCTTAGACGTGGTCCCGCGTGAGACCCAGTACTTC,CASSLDVVPRETQYF
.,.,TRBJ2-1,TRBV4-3,TGCGCCAGCAGCCAAGATACGGCTAGCTCCTACAATGAGCAGTTCTTC,CASSQDTASSYNEQFF
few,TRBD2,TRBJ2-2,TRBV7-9,TGTGCCAGCAGCCCCGGGACTAGTAACGGGGAGCTGTTTTTT,CASSPGTSNGELFF